This T cell receptor beta chain originates from a study of control samples from healthy donors and cancer patients. The V gene's germline CDR1 is SNHLY and CDR2 FYNNEI. Trimming pared 7 bases from V and 1 base from J, leaving 8 bases between. The CDR3 is 13 amino acids. Only a few counts were recorded for this clone. The table came from immunoSEQ multiplex PCR; TCRdb's copy has only in-frame clones and leaves some out. The sample shows around 230,000 clones, just under 95% of them seen only once. The V and J genes are TRBV2 and TRBJ1-5, with D unresolved. The origin of this receptor is a man aged 50 to 59 in good health. The sample consisted of blood. The CDR3 reads CASTEDSNQPQHF. The CDR3 bases are TGTGCCAGCACCGAAGACAGCAATCAGCCCCAGCATTTT.